These T cell receptor beta chains were read from a single sample in a study of T cell responses to AZD1222 COVID-19 vaccine. The repertoire was sequenced with immunoSEQ multiplex PCR; TCRdb's copy has only in-frame clones and lacks some. The sample contains around 92,000 clones, approximately 91% of which appear only once. Sequencing was performed on peripheral blood, taken on day 0 of AZD1222 vaccination. These receptor sequences come from an adult in good health. Both conserved end residues are part of each CDR3. Each record gives: V gene, J gene, clone size, D gene, CDR3 protein, CDR3 DNA. The D gene is left open where the match is weak. Where a row states a size, it is once, few, many or the class of an expanded clone; other rows omit it.

TRBV19	TRBJ1-5	-	-	CASSTTGRVNQPQHF	TGTGCCAGTAGTACCACCGGGAGGGTTAATCAGCCCCAGCATTTT
TRBV18	TRBJ2-3	-	TRBD1	CASSPGQGSTDTQYF	TGTGCCAGCTCCCCGGGACAGGGCAGCACAGATACGCAGTATTTT
TRBV28	TRBJ2-4	-	-	CASSLGTNIQYF	TGTGCCAGCAGTTTAGGGACAAACATTCAGTACTTC
TRBV28	TRBJ1-1	-	TRBD1	CASSLSGGTANTEAFF	TGTGCCAGCAGTTTAAGTGGTGGGACAGCGAACACTGAAGCTTTCTTT
TRBV28	TRBJ1-2	-	TRBD1	CASRRTGGGYTF	TGTGCCAGCAGGCGGACAGGGGGCGGCTACACCTTC
TRBV30	TRBJ1-2	-	-	CAWSGGYGYTF	TGTGCCTGGAGCGGAGGCTATGGCTACACCTTC
TRBV7-6	TRBJ1-1	once	TRBD1	CASSLGQGFDTEAFF	TGTGCCAGCAGCCTTGGACAGGGATTTGACACTGAAGCTTTCTTT
TRBV4-1	TRBJ1-2	-	TRBD1	CASSQTGTGSGYTF	TGCGCCAGCAGCCAAACCGGGACAGGTTCTGGCTACACCTTC
TRBV3-1/TRBV3-2	TRBJ1-2	-	TRBD1	CASSSLSGGGYGYTF	TGTGCCAGCAGCAGCCTATCAGGGGGAGGTTATGGCTACACCTTC
TRBV6-5	TRBJ1-5	-	-	CASSYISGRDQPQHF	TGTGCCAGCAGTTACATTTCGGGTCGGGACCAGCCCCAGCATTTT
TRBV4-3	TRBJ2-3	once	-	CASSQPTGGTDTQYF	TGCGCCAGCAGCCAACCTACAGGCGGCACAGATACGCAGTATTTT
TRBV18	TRBJ2-3	-	TRBD2	CASGLAYDLADTQYF	TGTGCCAGCGGACTAGCGTACGACTTGGCAGATACGCAGTATTTT
TRBV3-1/TRBV3-2	TRBJ2-2	-	TRBD2	CASSRTGTSPGELFF	TGTGCCAGCAGCCGGACCGGGACTAGCCCCGGGGAGCTGTTTTTT
TRBV7-9	TRBJ2-1	-	-	CASSLEVAEQFF	TGTGCCAGCAGCTTAGAAGTGGCTGAGCAGTTCTTC
TRBV7-2	TRBJ1-2	-	-	CASRLRGSYGYTF	TGTGCCAGCCGGTTGCGGGGGAGCTATGGCTACACCTTC
TRBV7-9	TRBJ2-5	-	-	CASSLVGAQTQYF	TGTGCCAGCAGCTTAGTGGGGGCCCAGACCCAGTACTTC
TRBV5-1	TRBJ1-2	-	-	CASSLLDSTYGYTF	TGCGCCAGCAGCTTACTGGACAGCACCTATGGCTACACCTTC
TRBV6-2/TRBV6-3	TRBJ1-2	-	-	CASSYSIANGYTF	TGTGCCAGCAGTTACTCGATCGCGAATGGCTACACCTTC
TRBV7-6	TRBJ2-2	once	-	CASSSSGTLLGGELFF	TGTGCCAGCAGCTCTTCCGGGACTCTATTAGGCGGGGAGCTGTTTTTT
TRBV19	TRBJ1-1	once	-	CASSIKGTNTEAFF	TGTGCCAGTAGTATAAAGGGGACGAACACTGAAGCTTTCTTT
TRBV28	TRBJ1-5	-	TRBD1	CASTPGTGGPYSNQPQHF	TGTGCCAGCACCCCCGGGACAGGGGGCCCGTATAGCAATCAGCCCCAGCATTTT
TRBV30	TRBJ1-5	once	-	CAWSLGSDDQPQHF	TGTGCCTGGAGTTTGGGGTCGGACGATCAGCCCCAGCATTTT
TRBV28	TRBJ1-1	-	-	CASGEGRGRAFF	TGTGCCAGTGGCGAGGGGCGCGGCCGAGCTTTCTTT
TRBV7-3	TRBJ2-1	-	-	CASSPTAGAGYNEQFF	TGTGCCAGCAGCCCAACTGCAGGGGCGGGCTACAATGAGCAGTTCTTC
TRBV7-2	TRBJ1-2	-	-	CASSLKGSRGYTF	TGTGCCAGCAGCTTAAAGGGCTCTAGAGGCTACACCTTC
TRBV10-3	TRBJ1-1	-	-	CAISRGGGRDTEAFF	TGTGCCATCAGTCGTGGGGGGGGTCGTGACACTGAAGCTTTCTTT
TRBV27	TRBJ2-7	-	-	CASSFAFLYEQYF	TGTGCCAGCAGTTTTGCTTTTCTCTACGAGCAGTACTTC
TRBV6-2/TRBV6-3	TRBJ2-2	-	TRBD2	CASSFWTRGAGELFF	TGTGCCAGCAGTTTTTGGACTAGAGGTGCCGGGGAGCTGTTTTTT
TRBV10-3	TRBJ1-2	-	TRBD1	CASLEGQGWANYGYTF	TGTGCCTCTCTAGAGGGACAGGGGTGGGCTAACTATGGCTACACCTTC
TRBV7-2	TRBJ2-5	-	-	CASSLYKSQETQYF	TGTGCCAGCAGCTTGTATAAAAGCCAAGAGACCCAGTACTTC
TRBV6-5	TRBJ1-2	-	-	CASSLRTVEGYTF	TGTGCCAGCAGCCTGAGGACAGTAGAAGGCTACACCTTC
TRBV2	TRBJ2-1	-	TRBD1	CASSGNQGAGEQFF	TGTGCCAGCAGTGGAAACCAGGGGGCGGGGGAGCAGTTCTTC
TRBV2	TRBJ1-5	-	TRBD1	CASSLDRDDQPQHF	TGTGCCAGCAGCTTGGACAGGGACGATCAGCCCCAGCATTTT
TRBV4-3	TRBJ1-3	few	-	CASSLRYVGAGNTIYF	TGCGCCAGCAGCCTGCGATACGTGGGTGCTGGAAACACCATATATTTT
TRBV28	TRBJ1-2	-	TRBD1	CASSSWTGGALLF	TGTGCCAGCAGTTCCTGGACAGGGGGTGCCCTTCTCTTC
TRBV5-6	TRBJ1-1	few	TRBD1	CASSLQGNLNTEAFF	TGTGCCAGCAGCTTACAGGGGAATCTAAACACTGAAGCTTTCTTT
TRBV28	TRBJ2-1	-	-	CASSSSTREQFF	TGTGCCAGCAGTTCAAGTACCCGGGAGCAGTTCTTC
TRBV19	TRBJ1-2	-	-	CASSGLGEMGYTF	TGTGCCAGTAGTGGCTTGGGGGAAATGGGCTACACCTTC
TRBV18	TRBJ2-6	-	TRBD1	CASSRSPRGQYSGANVLTF	TGTGCCAGCTCACGTTCCCCTAGGGGACAGTACTCTGGGGCCAACGTCCTGACTTTC
TRBV4-1	TRBJ2-5	-	TRBD2	CASSQDRRVAGGYETQYF	TGCGCCAGCAGCCAAGATAGGCGAGTAGCGGGGGGGTACGAGACCCAGTACTTC
TRBV2	TRBJ2-3	-	TRBD1	CASSKLTGDTQYF	TGTGCCAGCAGTAAATTGACAGGGGATACGCAGTATTTT
TRBV2	TRBJ2-1	-	-	CATRNYNEQFF	TGTGCCACCAGGAATTACAATGAGCAGTTCTTC
TRBV24-1	TRBJ2-3	-	-	CATSDFSGALGTDTQYF	TGTGCCACCAGTGATTTCTCGGGGGCCCTTGGCACAGATACGCAGTATTTT
TRBV27	TRBJ1-2	-	-	CASSGLKGQISGYTF	TGTGCCAGCAGTGGGTTAAAGGGACAAATCTCTGGCTACACCTTC
TRBV5-6	TRBJ2-7	-	TRBD1	CASSLADRGQEQYF	TGTGCCAGCAGCTTGGCGGACAGGGGGCAAGAGCAGTACTTC
TRBV10-3	TRBJ2-1	-	TRBD2	CAISESGLVYNEQFF	TGTGCCATCAGTGAGTCGGGACTAGTCTACAATGAGCAGTTCTTC
TRBV5-1	TRBJ1-5	-	-	CASSLEGGAQPQHF	TGCGCCAGCAGCTTGGAGGGGGGTGCTCAGCCCCAGCATTTT
TRBV6-2/TRBV6-3	TRBJ1-1	-	-	CASSDAGYTYTEAFF	TGTGCCAGCAGTGACGCAGGCTACACCTACACTGAAGCTTTCTTT
TRBV6-5	TRBJ1-2	-	-	CASSHIPPNYGYTF	TGTGCCAGCAGTCATATTCCACCGAACTATGGCTACACCTTC
TRBV3-1/TRBV3-2	TRBJ1-5	few	-	CASSSTGVNQPQHF	TGTGCCAGCAGCTCCACCGGGGTGAATCAGCCCCAGCATTTT
TRBV7-9	TRBJ1-5	-	-	CASSLQGNNQPQHF	TGTGCCAGCAGCTTACAGGGGAACAATCAGCCCCAGCATTTT
TRBV2	TRBJ2-1	-	TRBD2	CASSDGTSYNEQFF	TGTGCCAGCAGTGACGGGACTAGCTACAATGAGCAGTTCTTC